The present T cell receptor (beta chain) was sequenced within a study of follicular helper T cells after annual influenza vaccination. V lost 3 bases and J 5 bases, leaving 14 bases between the germline ends. Germline lookup yields CDR1 SGHVS and CDR2 FQNEAQ. The CDR3 runs to 14 residues. Time point here: 2015-2016 season, 7 days after influenza vaccination. Sorted blood CD4 subsets were sequenced before and after adults received seasonal inactivated influenza vaccine. TCRdb keeps only in-frame clones here, not all; method: immunoSEQ multiplex PCR. This repertoire shows around 8,700 clones, approximately 85% found once; its top ten account for roughly 3.9%.

The sequence was obtained from an adult who received the influenza vaccine. Here the sequenced sample was CXCR5+ CD38- circulating T follicular helper cells from blood, taken 7 days after influenza vaccination. Noted subset: circulating Tfh, non-naive CD4+CXCR5+PD-1+ (ICOS+CD38+ or ICOS-CD38-). J is TRBJ2-7 and V is TRBV7-8; tentative D call: TRBD2 (6 bases). The CDR3 loop reads CASSFRTMGDEQYF. The CDR3 coding sequence is TGTGCCAGCAGCTTTAGGACTATGGGTGACGAGCAGTACTTC.